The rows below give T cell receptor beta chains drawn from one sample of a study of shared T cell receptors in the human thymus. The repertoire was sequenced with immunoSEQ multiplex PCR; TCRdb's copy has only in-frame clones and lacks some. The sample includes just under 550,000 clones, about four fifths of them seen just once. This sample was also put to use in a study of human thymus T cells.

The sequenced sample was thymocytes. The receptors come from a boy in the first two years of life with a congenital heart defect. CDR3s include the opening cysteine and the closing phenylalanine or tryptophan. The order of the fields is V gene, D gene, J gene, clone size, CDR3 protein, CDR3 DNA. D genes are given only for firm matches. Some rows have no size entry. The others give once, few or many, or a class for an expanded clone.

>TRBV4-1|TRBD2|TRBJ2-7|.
CASSPSPVAGVYEQYF
TGCGCCAGCAGCCCTTCCCCAGTAGCGGGAGTCTACGAGCAGTACTTC
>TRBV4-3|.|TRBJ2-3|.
CASSQDPLGWRVIPDTQYF
TGCGCCAGCAGCCAAGATCCCCTGGGATGGAGGGTTATCCCAGATACGCAGTATTTT
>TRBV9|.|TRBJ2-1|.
CASSVGVESSYNEQFF
TGTGCCAGCAGCGTAGGGGTGGAGAGCTCCTACAATGAGCAGTTCTTC
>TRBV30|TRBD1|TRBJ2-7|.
CAWRDRGCHEQYF
TGTGCCTGGAGGGACAGGGGGTGTCACGAGCAGTACTTC
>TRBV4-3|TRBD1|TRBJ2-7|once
CASSQGRAGGRYEQYF
TGCGCCAGCAGCCAAGGTCGGGCAGGGGGCCGGTACGAGCAGTACTTC
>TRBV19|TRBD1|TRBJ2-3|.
CASSENTGTGSTDTQYF
TGTGCCAGTAGTGAGAACACCGGGACAGGGAGCACAGATACGCAGTATTTT
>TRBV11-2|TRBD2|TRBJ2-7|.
CASSLVGREGSYEQYF
TGTGCCAGCAGCTTAGTCGGGCGGGAGGGCTCCTACGAGCAGTACTTC
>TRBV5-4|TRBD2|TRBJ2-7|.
CASSFGTSAFSYEQYF
TGTGCCAGCAGCTTCGGTACTAGCGCCTTCTCCTACGAGCAGTACTTC
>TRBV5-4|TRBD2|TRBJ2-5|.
CASSLAGGRARGVETQYF
TGTGCCAGCAGCTTGGCTGGTGGGAGGGCCCGAGGTGTGGAGACCCAGTACTTC
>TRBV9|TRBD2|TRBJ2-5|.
CASSANPGLAGGPQETQYF
TGTGCCAGCAGCGCCAACCCGGGACTAGCGGGAGGGCCCCAGGAGACCCAGTACTTC
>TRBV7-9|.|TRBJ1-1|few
CASSFPLGRAEGTEAFF
TGTGCCAGCAGCTTCCCATTGGGGAGGGCGGAGGGTACTGAAGCTTTCTTT
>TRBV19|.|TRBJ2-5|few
CASSIGRDQETQYF
TGTGCCAGTAGTATAGGCCGCGACCAAGAGACCCAGTACTTC
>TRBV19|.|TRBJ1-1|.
CASSIRRQGKRETEAFF
TGTGCCAGTAGTATTCGGCGCCAGGGAAAACGTGAAACTGAAGCTTTCTTT
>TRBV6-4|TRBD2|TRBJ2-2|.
CASSPGGLAAGNTGELFF
TGTGCCAGCAGTCCCGGTGGCCTAGCGGCCGGGAACACCGGGGAGCTGTTTTTT
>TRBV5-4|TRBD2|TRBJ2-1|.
CASSYGSGNDPNGNEQFF
TGTGCCAGCAGCTACGGTAGCGGGAACGACCCTAACGGGAATGAGCAGTTCTTC
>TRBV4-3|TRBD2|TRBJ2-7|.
CASSQGGTSGSGEQYF
TGCGCCAGCAGCCAAGGCGGGACTAGCGGGAGCGGCGAGCAGTACTTC
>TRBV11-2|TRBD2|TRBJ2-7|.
CASSPHWPVLAGGPGEQYF
TGTGCCAGCAGCCCGCATTGGCCGGTACTAGCGGGAGGGCCGGGTGAGCAGTACTTC
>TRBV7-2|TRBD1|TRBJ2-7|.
CASSSDRERSYEQYF
TGTGCCAGCAGCTCGGACAGGGAACGCTCCTACGAGCAGTACTTC
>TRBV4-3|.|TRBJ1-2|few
CASSQEWTVPNYGYTF
TGCGCCAGCAGCCAAGAATGGACAGTACCTAACTATGGCTACACCTTC
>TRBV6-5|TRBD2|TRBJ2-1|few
CASSSSGTSGEEQFF
TGTGCCAGCAGTTCCTCCGGGACTAGCGGAGAAGAGCAGTTCTTC
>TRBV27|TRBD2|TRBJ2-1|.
CASSSAGDDNEQFF
TGTGCCAGCAGCAGCGCGGGGGATGACAATGAGCAGTTCTTC
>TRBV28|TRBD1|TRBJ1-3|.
CASSVGQGDGNTIYF
TGTGCCAGCAGTGTGGGACAGGGTGATGGAAACACCATATATTTT
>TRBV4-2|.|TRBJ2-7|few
CASSQRLGLPAYEQYF
TGTGCCAGCAGCCAACGCCTAGGCCTACCAGCCTACGAGCAGTACTTC
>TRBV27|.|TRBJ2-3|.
CASSLSRNTTSMDTQYF
TGTGCCAGCAGTTTATCGAGGAACACTACTAGCATGGATACGCAGTATTTT
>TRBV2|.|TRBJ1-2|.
CASSERGPTDGYTF
TGTGCCAGCAGTGAAAGGGGCCCGACGGATGGCTACACCTTC
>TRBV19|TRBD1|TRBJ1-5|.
CASSIGGTALVYSNQPQHF
TGTGCCAGTAGTATAGGGGGGACAGCCCTCGTCTATAGCAATCAGCCCCAGCATTTT
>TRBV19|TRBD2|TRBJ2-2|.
CASSPPGLGGTGELFF
TGTGCCAGTAGTCCTCCGGGACTAGGCGGTACCGGGGAGCTGTTTTTT
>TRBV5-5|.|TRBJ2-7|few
CASSLATAGHSYEQYF
TGTGCCAGCAGCTTGGCGACAGCAGGGCACTCCTACGAGCAGTACTTC
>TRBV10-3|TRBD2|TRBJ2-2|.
CAISSLAGGTGELFF
TGTGCCATCAGTTCCCTAGCGGGAGGAACCGGGGAGCTGTTTTTT
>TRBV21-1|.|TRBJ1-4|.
CASSKWRWAPCRYLEKLFF
TGTGCCAGCAGCAAATGGCGTTGGGCCCCGTGTCGGTACCTAGAAAAACTGTTTTTT
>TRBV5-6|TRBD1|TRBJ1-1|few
CASSWPGQPNTEAFF
TGTGCCAGCAGCTGGCCGGGACAGCCGAACACTGAAGCTTTCTTT
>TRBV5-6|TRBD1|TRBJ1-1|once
CASSEPGQGMGTEAFF
TGTGCCAGCAGCGAGCCGGGACAGGGGATGGGCACTGAAGCTTTCTTT
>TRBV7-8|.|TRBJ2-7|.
CASSLGGLTYEQYF
TGTGCCAGCAGCTTAGGAGGTCTTACCTACGAGCAGTACTTC
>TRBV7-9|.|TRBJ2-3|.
CASSPGAAGTQYF
TGTGCCAGCAGCCCTGGGGCAGCGGGTACGCAGTATTTT
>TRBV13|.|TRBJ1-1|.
CASSLTRGRKNTEAFF
TGTGCCAGCAGCTTAACCCGCGGCAGAAAGAACACTGAAGCTTTCTTT
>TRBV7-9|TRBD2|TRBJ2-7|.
CASSHSGGNSSYEQYF
TGTGCCAGCAGTCACTCGGGGGGTAATAGCTCCTACGAGCAGTACTTC